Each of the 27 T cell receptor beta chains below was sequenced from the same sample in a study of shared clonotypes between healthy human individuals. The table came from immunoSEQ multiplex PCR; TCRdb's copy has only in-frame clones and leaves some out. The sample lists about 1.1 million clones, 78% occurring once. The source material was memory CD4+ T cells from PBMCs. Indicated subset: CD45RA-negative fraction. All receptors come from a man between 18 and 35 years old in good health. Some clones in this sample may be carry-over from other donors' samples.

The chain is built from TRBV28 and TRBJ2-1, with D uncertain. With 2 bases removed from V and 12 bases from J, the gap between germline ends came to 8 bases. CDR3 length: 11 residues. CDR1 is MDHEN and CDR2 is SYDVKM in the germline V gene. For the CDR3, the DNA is TGTGCCAGCAGTTTAGGGGAAACGCAGTTCTTC. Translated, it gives CASSLGETQFF.

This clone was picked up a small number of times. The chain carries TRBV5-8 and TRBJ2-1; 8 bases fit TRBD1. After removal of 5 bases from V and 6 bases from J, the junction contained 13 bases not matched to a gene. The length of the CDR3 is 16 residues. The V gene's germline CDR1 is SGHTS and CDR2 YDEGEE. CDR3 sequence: CASRPLTGGMSNEQFF. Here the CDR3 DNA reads TGTGCCAGCAGACCCCTAACAGGGGGGATGAGCAATGAGCAGTTCTTC.

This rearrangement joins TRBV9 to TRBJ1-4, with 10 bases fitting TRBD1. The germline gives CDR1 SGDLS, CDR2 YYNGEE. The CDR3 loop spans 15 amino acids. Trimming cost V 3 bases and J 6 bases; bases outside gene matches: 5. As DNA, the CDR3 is TGTGCCAGCAGCGAGGGGGGACAGGGGTATGAAAAACTGTTTTTT. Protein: CASSEGGQGYEKLFF.

The DNA for the CDR3 is TGTGCCAGCAGTCAGGGCAGGGACGAGACCCAGTACTTC. Translating gives CASSQGRDETQYF. The rearrangement uses TRBV28 and TRBJ2-5; D tentatively reads TRBD1 or TRBD2 (5 bases each). This CDR3 has 13 residues. CDR1 is MDHEN, CDR2 SYDVKM, per germline. V was pared by 5 bases and J by 5 bases, with 12 bases between. Drawing the rest from reference TRBV28 and TRBJ2-5, the complete variable domain is DVKVTQSSRYLVKRTGEKVFLECVQDMDHENMFWYRQDPGLGLRLIYFSYDVKMKEKGDIPEGYSVSREKKERFSLILESASTNQTSMYLCASSQGRDETQYFGPGTRLLVL.

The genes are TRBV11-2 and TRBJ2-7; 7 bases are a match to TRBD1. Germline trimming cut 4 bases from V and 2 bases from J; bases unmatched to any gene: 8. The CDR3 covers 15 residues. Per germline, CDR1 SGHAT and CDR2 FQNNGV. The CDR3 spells CASSSPRTGPYEQYF. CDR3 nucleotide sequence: TGTGCCAGCAGCTCCCCCCGGACAGGACCCTACGAGCAGTACTTC.

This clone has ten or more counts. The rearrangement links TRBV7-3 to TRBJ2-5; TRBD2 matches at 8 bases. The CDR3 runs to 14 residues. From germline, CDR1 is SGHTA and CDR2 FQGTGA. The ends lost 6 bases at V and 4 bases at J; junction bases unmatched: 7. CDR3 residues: CASSKSGGGETQYF. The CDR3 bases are TGTGCCAGCAGTAAAAGCGGGGGCGGAGAGACCCAGTACTTC.

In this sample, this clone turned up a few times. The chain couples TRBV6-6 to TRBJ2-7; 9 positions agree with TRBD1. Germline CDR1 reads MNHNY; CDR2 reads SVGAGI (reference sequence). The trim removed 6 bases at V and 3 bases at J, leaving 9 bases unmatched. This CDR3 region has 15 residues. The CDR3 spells CASSTGGRSLYEQYF. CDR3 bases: TGTGCCAGCAGCACAGGGGGCCGATCCCTCTACGAGCAGTACTTC.

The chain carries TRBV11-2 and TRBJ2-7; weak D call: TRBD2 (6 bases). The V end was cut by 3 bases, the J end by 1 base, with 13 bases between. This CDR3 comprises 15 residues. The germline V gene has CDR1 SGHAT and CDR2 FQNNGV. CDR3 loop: CASSLSGWGSYEQYF. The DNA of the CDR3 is TGTGCCAGCAGCTTGAGCGGGTGGGGATCCTACGAGCAGTACTTC.

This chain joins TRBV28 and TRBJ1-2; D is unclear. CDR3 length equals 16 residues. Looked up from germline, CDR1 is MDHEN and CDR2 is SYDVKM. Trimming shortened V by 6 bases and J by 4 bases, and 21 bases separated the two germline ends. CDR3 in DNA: TGTGCCAGCAGGCCCGGTGACTCACGGGGTGGCTATGGCTACACCTTC. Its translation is CASRPGDSRGGYGYTF.

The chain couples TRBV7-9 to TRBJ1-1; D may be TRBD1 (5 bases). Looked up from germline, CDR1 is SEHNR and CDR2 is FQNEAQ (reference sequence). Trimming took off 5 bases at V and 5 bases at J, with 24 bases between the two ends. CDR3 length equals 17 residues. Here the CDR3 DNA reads TGTGCCAGCAGCCCCCGAGCGAAGGGGACGTTGAGAACTGAAGCTTTCTTT. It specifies CASSPRAKGTLRTEAFF. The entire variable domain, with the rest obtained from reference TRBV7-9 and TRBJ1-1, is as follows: DTGVSQNPRHKITKRGQNVTFRCDPISEHNRLYWYRQTLGQGPEFLTYFQNEAQLEKSRLLSDRFSAERPKGSFSTLEIQRTEQGDSAMYLCASSPRAKGTLRTEAFFGQGTRLTVV.

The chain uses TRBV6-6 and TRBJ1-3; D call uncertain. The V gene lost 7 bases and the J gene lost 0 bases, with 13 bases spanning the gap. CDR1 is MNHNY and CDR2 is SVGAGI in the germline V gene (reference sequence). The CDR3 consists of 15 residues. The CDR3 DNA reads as TGTGCCAGCAACCAACCGGGCATCTCTGGAAACACCATATATTTT. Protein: CASNQPGISGNTIYF.

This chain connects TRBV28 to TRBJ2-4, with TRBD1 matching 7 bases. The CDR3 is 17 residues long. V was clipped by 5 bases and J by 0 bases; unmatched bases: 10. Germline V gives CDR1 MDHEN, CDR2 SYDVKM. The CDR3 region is CASSTSGQDVAKNIQYF. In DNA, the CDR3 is TGTGCCAGCAGTACCTCCGGACAGGACGTAGCCAAAAACATTCAGTACTTC.

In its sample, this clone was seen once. The CDR3 DNA reads as TGTGCCAGCAGCCACGACAGGGGCCATGGCTACACCTTC. It encodes CASSHDRGHGYTF. The chain joins TRBV11-2 to TRBJ1-2, with 8 bases matching TRBD1. The V gene's germline CDR1 is SGHAT and CDR2 FQNNGV. V dropped 5 bases and J dropped 6; count of bases not matched to a gene: 5. The CDR3 consists of 13 residues.

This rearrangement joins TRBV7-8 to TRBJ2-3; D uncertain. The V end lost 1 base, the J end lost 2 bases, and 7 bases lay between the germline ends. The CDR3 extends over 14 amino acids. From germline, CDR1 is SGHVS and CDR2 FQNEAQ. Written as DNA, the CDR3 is TGTGCCAGCAGCTTAGGGCTTTTCACAGATACGCAGTATTTT. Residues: CASSLGLFTDTQYF.

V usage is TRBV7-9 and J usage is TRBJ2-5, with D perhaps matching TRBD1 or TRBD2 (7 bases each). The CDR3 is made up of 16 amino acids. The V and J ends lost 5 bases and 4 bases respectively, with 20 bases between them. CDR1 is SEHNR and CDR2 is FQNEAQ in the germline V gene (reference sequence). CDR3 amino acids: CASSQGGASGAETQYF. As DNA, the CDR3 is TGTGCCAGCAGCCAGGGGGGAGCTAGCGGAGCAGAGACCCAGTACTTC.

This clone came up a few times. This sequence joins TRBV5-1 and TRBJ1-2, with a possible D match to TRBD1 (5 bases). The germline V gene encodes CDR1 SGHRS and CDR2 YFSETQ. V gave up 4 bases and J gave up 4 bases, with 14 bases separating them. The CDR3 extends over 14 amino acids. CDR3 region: CASSGADGVYGYTF. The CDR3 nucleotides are TGCGCCAGCAGCGGGGCAGACGGAGTCTATGGCTACACCTTC.

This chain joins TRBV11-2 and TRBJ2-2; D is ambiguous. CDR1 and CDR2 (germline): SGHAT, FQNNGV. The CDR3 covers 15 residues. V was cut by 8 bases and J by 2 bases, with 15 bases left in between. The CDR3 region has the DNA TGTGCCAGCCCTGGCTTGGAGACAAACACCGGGGAGCTGTTTTTT. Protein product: CASPGLETNTGELFF. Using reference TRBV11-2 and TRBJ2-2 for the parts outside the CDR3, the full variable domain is EAGVAQSPRYKIIEKRQSVAFWCNPISGHATLYWYQQILGQGPKLLIQFQNNGVVDDSQLPKDRFSAERLKGVDSTLKIQPAKLEDSAVYLCASPGLETNTGELFFGEGSRLTVL.

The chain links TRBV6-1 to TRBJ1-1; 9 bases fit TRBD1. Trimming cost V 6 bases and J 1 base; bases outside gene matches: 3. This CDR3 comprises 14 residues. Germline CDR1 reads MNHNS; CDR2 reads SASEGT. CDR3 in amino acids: CASRRQGENTEAFF. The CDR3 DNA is TGTGCCAGCAGGAGACAGGGGGAGAACACTGAAGCTTTCTTT.

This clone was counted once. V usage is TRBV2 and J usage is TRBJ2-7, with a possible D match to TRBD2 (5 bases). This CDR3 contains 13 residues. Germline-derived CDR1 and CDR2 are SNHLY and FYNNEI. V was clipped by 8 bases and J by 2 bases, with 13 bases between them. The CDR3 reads CASSGNFAYEQYF. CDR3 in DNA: TGTGCCAGCTCGGGGAACTTTGCCTACGAGCAGTACTTC.

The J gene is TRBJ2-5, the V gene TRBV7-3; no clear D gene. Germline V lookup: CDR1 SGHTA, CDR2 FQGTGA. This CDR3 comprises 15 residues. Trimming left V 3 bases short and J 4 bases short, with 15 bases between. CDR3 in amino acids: CASSFSPWAGETQYF. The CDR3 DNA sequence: TGTGCCAGCAGCTTTTCCCCTTGGGCAGGAGAGACCCAGTACTTC. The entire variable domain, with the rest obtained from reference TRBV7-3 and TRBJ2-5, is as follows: GAGVSQTPSNKVTEKGKYVELRCDPISGHTALYWYRQSLGQGPEFLIYFQGTGAADDSGLPNDRFFAVRPEGSVSTLKIQRTERGDSAVYLCASSFSPWAGETQYFGPGTRLLVL.

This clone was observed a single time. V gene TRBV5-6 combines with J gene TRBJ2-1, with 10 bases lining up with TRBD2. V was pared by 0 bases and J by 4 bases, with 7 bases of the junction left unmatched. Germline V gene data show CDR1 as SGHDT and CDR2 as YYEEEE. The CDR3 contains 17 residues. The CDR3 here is CASSLGLAGAVYNEQFF. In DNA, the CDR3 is TGTGCCAGCAGCTTGGGGCTAGCGGGAGCTGTTTACAATGAGCAGTTCTTC.

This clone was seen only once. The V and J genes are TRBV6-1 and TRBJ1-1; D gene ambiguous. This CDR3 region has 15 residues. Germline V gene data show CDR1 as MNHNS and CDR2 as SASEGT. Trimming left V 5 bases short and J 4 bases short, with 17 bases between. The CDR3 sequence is CASSPTVGAFTEAFF. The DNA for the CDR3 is TGTGCCAGCAGTCCAACGGTAGGAGCCTTCACTGAAGCTTTCTTT.

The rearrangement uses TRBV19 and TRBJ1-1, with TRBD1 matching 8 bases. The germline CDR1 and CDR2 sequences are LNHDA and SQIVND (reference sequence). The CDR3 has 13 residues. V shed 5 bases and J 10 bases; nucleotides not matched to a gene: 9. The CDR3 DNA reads TGTGCCAGTAGTTCCAGGACAGGGAGAGGAGCTTTCTTT. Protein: CASSSRTGRGAFF.

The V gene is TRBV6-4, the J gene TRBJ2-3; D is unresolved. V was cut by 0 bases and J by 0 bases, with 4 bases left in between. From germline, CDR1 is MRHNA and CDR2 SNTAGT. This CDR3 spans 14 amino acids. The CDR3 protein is CASSDSHSTDTQYF. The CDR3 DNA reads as TGTGCCAGCAGTGACTCGCACAGCACAGATACGCAGTATTTT.

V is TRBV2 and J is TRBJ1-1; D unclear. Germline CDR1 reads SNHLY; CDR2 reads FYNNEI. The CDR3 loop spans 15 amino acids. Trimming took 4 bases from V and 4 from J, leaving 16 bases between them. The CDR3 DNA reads TGTGCCAGCAGTGGTTCTTCGGGTATCAGCACTGAAGCTTTCTTT. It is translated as CASSGSSGISTEAFF.

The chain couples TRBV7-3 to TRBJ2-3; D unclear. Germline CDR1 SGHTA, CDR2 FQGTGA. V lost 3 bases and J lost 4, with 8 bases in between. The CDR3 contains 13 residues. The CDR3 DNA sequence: TGTGCCAGCAGCTTTGGCACGTCAGATACGCAGTATTTT. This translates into CASSFGTSDTQYF.

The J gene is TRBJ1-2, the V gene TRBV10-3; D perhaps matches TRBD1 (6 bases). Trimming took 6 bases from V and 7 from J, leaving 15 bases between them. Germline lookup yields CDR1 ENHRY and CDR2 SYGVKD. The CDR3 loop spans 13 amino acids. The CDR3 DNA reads TGTGCCATCAGCCAAGACAGGTCGGGTGGCTACACCTTC. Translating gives CAISQDRSGGYTF.